This passage covers 3 T cell receptor beta chains from one sample sequenced in a study of blood T cell repertoires in COVID-19. Method: immunoSEQ multiplex PCR; TCRdb's copy keeps in-frame clones and lacks some. Altogether fewer than 500,000 clones are present, 87% being singletons, with the ten largest covering about 2.1%. Input material: PBMCs or T cells enriched from blood (not recorded which). The source is a young woman with acute COVID-19.

The chain uses TRBV3-1 (or the pseudogene TRBV3-2) and TRBJ1-3; weak D call: TRBD1 (5 bases). Trimming removed 6 bases from V and 0 bases from J, with 12 bases in between. CDR1 is LGHDT and CDR2 is YNNKEL in the germline V gene (reference sequence). The CDR3 length is 15 residues. CDR3 in DNA: TGTGCCAGCAGAGGGACTGTTAGCTCTGGAAACACCATATATTTT. It translates to CASRGTVSSGNTIYF.

This rearrangement joins TRBV7-9 to TRBJ1-2, with D tentatively TRBD1 (5 bases). Germline V gives CDR1 SEHNR, CDR2 FQNEAQ (reference sequence). The V and J ends lost 5 bases and 3 bases respectively, with 19 bases between them. CDR3 length: 16 amino acids. CDR3 sequence reads: CASSQLRQWSYYGYTF. The CDR3 DNA sequence: TGTGCCAGCAGCCAGCTACGACAGTGGTCCTACTATGGCTACACCTTC. The full variable domain, rest sourced from reference TRBV7-9 and TRBJ1-2, is DTGVSQNPRHKITKRGQNVTFRCDPISEHNRLYWYRQTLGQGPEFLTYFQNEAQLEKSRLLSDRFSAERPKGSFSTLEIQRTEQGDSAMYLCASSQLRQWSYYGYTFGSGTRLTVV.

The chain has TRBV19 and TRBJ1-2; D gene ambiguous. From germline, CDR1 is LNHDA and CDR2 SQIVND (reference sequence). The V end was cut by 8 bases, the J end by 8 bases, with 15 bases between. There are 12 residues in the CDR3. The CDR3 DNA reads as TGTGCCAGTCGGCCTAGGTCGGGAGGCTACACCTTC. It yields the protein CASRPRSGGYTF.